The 30 T cell receptor beta chains reported below all come from one sample, sequenced in a study of OX40 agonist ivuxolimab in advanced cancers. TCRdb's table, derived via immunoSEQ multiplex PCR, lists solely in-frame clones and lacks some. This table has tens of thousands of clones, 80% to 90% appearing once. The source was CD4+ or CD8+ T cells sorted from blood, collected in a trial of the OX40 agonist ivuxolimab. Receptors were obtained from an adult with an advanced solid tumor such as melanoma, head and neck, liver or kidney cancer.

The J gene is TRBJ1-6, the V gene TRBV5-1; 10 positions agree with TRBD1. The CDR3 totals 14 residues. V lost 3 bases to trimming and J lost 8 bases; unmatched junction nucleotides: 2. From germline, CDR1 is SGHRS and CDR2 YFSETQ. DNA of the CDR3: TGCGCCAGCAGCTCCGGACAGGGGGATTCACCCCTCCACTTT. This gives the protein CASSSGQGDSPLHF.

The chain employs TRBV6-1 and TRBJ1-2; 7 positions match TRBD1. CDR1 is MNHNS and CDR2 is SASEGT in the germline V gene. CDR3 length: 11 residues. V lost 9 bases to trimming and J lost 8 bases; unmatched junction nucleotides: 6. The CDR3 nucleotides read TGTGCCAGTACAGGGGCGCTCGGCTACACCTTC. This codes for CASTGALGYTF.

This sequence joins TRBV7-8 and TRBJ2-2; a weak D match, TRBD2 (5 bases). The CDR3 is 16 amino acids. The ends were cut back, 3 bases at V and 7 bases at J, with 18 bases in the middle. The germline V gene has CDR1 SGHVS and CDR2 FQNEAQ. CDR3 in amino acids: CASSFGGPPRGGELFF. CDR3 DNA: TGTGCCAGCAGCTTCGGCGGGCCCCCGCGCGGCGGGGAGCTGTTTTTT.

This clone was counted once. The V and J genes are TRBV10-3 and TRBJ1-5; no definite D call. The germline gives CDR1 ENHRY, CDR2 SYGVKD. The CDR3 spans 12 residues. Trimming stripped 6 bases from V and 7 bases from J, with 10 bases between. CDR3 DNA sequence: TGTGCCATCAGGGGAGAAGGACAGCCCCAGCATTTT. Translation gives CAIRGEGQPQHF.

The CDR3 is CASSGTGGPVREKLFF. For the CDR3, the DNA is TGTGCCAGCAGTGGGACAGGGGGCCCGGTTAGGGAAAAACTGTTTTTT. The chain has TRBV2 and TRBJ1-4; 11 nucleotides line up with TRBD1. The germline gives CDR1 SNHLY, CDR2 FYNNEI. The CDR3 spans 16 residues. The V and J ends lost 4 bases and 8 bases, in that order; junction bases with no gene match: 9.

The chain has TRBV4-1 and TRBJ2-6; no clear D gene. The CDR3 has 16 residues. The ends were cut back, 2 bases at V and 0 bases at J, with 8 bases in the middle. Germline lookup yields CDR1 MGHRA and CDR2 YSYEKL. This CDR3 is CASSQRSASGANVLTF. The CDR3 DNA reads as TGCGCCAGCAGCCAACGGAGCGCCTCTGGGGCCAACGTCCTGACTTTC.

The chain combines TRBV29-1 with TRBJ2-6, with 7 nucleotides matching TRBD1. Germline trimming cut 4 bases from V and 2 bases from J; bases unmatched to any gene: 14. The CDR3 spans 18 residues. Germline assignment: CDR1 SQVTM and CDR2 ANQGSEA. This CDR3 is CSVAANWDSLPGANVLTF. CDR3 DNA sequence: TGCAGCGTTGCAGCAAACTGGGACAGCCTACCTGGGGCCAACGTCCTGACTTTC.

The V gene is TRBV28, the J gene TRBJ2-7; D perhaps matches TRBD1 (6 bases). V was clipped by 7 bases and J by 6 bases, with 16 bases between them. The germline gives CDR1 MDHEN, CDR2 SYDVKM. The CDR3 spans 13 residues. CDR3 nucleotide sequence: TGTGCCAGCATTATCCGGGACACGGGCGAGCAGTACTTC. Translated, it gives CASIIRDTGEQYF. The complete variable domain, with remaining parts taken from reference TRBV28 and TRBJ2-7, reads DVKVTQSSRYLVKRTGEKVFLECVQDMDHENMFWYRQDPGLGLRLIYFSYDVKMKEKGDIPEGYSVSREKKERFSLILESASTNQTSMYLCASIIRDTGEQYFGPGTRLTVT.

This chain links TRBV6-1 with TRBJ2-7; TRBD2 agrees at 10 bases. Germline V gives CDR1 MNHNS, CDR2 SASEGT. Trimming cost V 4 bases and J 7 bases; bases outside gene matches: 7. The CDR3 runs to 14 residues. The CDR3 DNA reads as TGTGCCAGCAGTGGGACTAGCGGAGCATGGGAGCAGTACTTC. It specifies CASSGTSGAWEQYF.

This clone was recorded only once. The gene calls are TRBV5-1 and TRBJ2-7; D possibly uses TRBD1 or TRBD2 (5 bases each). This CDR3 contains 13 residues. Trimming removed 4 bases at V and 2 bases at J, with 10 bases between. CDR1 SGHRS and CDR2 YFSETQ come from the germline V gene. CDR3 protein: CASSPGPAYEQYF. For the CDR3, the DNA is TGCGCCAGCAGCCCGGGACCGGCCTACGAGCAGTACTTC.

This chain joins TRBV7-2 and TRBJ1-6; D remains ambiguous. Trimming shortened V by 2 bases and J by 3 bases, and 5 bases separated the two germline ends. CDR1 is SGHTA, CDR2 FQGNSA, per germline. The CDR3 extends over 14 amino acids. The CDR3 sequence is CASSLSLYNSPLHF. Written as DNA, the CDR3 is TGTGCCAGCAGCTTATCCCTCTATAATTCACCCCTCCACTTT. The variable domain in full, with the rest retrieved from reference TRBV7-2 and TRBJ1-6, is GAGVSQSPSNKVTEKGKDVELRCDPISGHTALYWYRQSLGQGLEFLIYFQGNSAPDKSGLPSDRFSAERTGGSVSTLTIQRTQQEDSAVYLCASSLSLYNSPLHFGNGTRLTVT.

This clone was counted a single time. J is TRBJ2-3 and V is TRBV2; 8 bases line up with TRBD1. With 3 bases clipped from V and 1 base from J, the junction kept 3 bases outside the gene matches. The CDR3 totals 15 residues. Germline loops: CDR1 SNHLY, CDR2 FYNNEI. The CDR3, as DNA: TGTGCCAGCAGTGAGACGGGACAGGGCACAGATACGCAGTATTTT. Its translation: CASSETGQGTDTQYF.

V usage is TRBV6-6 and J usage is TRBJ2-1, with 7 bases lining up with TRBD1. This CDR3 has 14 residues. From germline, CDR1 is MNHNY and CDR2 SVGAGI (reference sequence). V trimming: 6 bases; J trimming: 10 bases; junction bases outside the gene matches: 12. CDR3 sequence reads: CASRPLDRVREQFF. Here the CDR3 DNA reads TGTGCCAGCAGGCCACTCGACAGGGTACGCGAGCAGTTCTTC.

The chain has TRBV29-1 and TRBJ1-4; 7 nucleotides agree with TRBD1. The V and J ends lost 5 bases and 4 bases, in that order; junction bases with no gene match: 4. Per the germline V gene, CDR1 is SQVTM and CDR2 is ANQGSEA. The CDR3 sequence is 13 residues long. This chain's CDR3 is CSVRGQDNEKLFF. CDR3 DNA: TGCAGCGTTAGAGGACAGGATAATGAAAAACTGTTTTTT.

The V and J genes are TRBV15 and TRBJ1-1; 8 bases fit TRBD1. The CDR3 has 16 residues. With V trimmed by 5 bases and J by 7 bases, 15 bases remained unmatched. The germline CDR1 and CDR2 sequences are LNHNV and YYDKDF (reference sequence). The CDR3 nucleotides are TGTGCCACCAGCGCAAATCGGCAGGGGGCGAACGGTGAAGCTTTCTTT. It codes for CATSANRQGANGEAFF.

The chain recombines TRBV5-1 with TRBJ2-1, with 9 bases aligning to TRBD1. With V trimmed by 0 bases and J by 4 bases, 2 bases remained unmatched. Germline lookup yields CDR1 SGHRS and CDR2 YFSETQ. The CDR3 covers 15 residues. CDR3 sequence reads: CASSLVGQGYNEQFF. CDR3 bases: TGCGCCAGCAGCTTGGTGGGACAGGGATACAATGAGCAGTTCTTC.

The CDR3 nucleotides read TGCGCCAGCGGCGTTGGGGGGATTTCCTACGAGCAGTACTTC. Residues: CASGVGGISYEQYF. V is TRBV5-1 and J is TRBJ2-7, with D possibly matching TRBD2 (6 bases). The CDR3 has 14 amino acids. V was cut by 7 bases and J by 1 base, with 15 bases left in between. Germline V CDR1 and CDR2: SGHRS, YFSETQ.

The chain carries TRBV28 and TRBJ1-1, with D hard to call. Germline V gene lookup returns CDR1 MDHEN and CDR2 SYDVKM. With 6 bases removed from V and 11 bases from J, the gap between germline ends came to 10 bases. CDR3 length: 10 residues. This CDR3 reads CASRERRAFF. In nucleotides, the CDR3 is TGTGCCAGCAGGGAGCGAAGGGCTTTCTTT. Combining the CDR3 with reference TRBV28 and TRBJ1-1 gives the whole variable domain DVKVTQSSRYLVKRTGEKVFLECVQDMDHENMFWYRQDPGLGLRLIYFSYDVKMKEKGDIPEGYSVSREKKERFSLILESASTNQTSMYLCASRERRAFFGQGTRLTVV.

The V and J genes are TRBV2 and TRBJ1-5; D is undetermined. V dropped 5 bases and J dropped 5 bases, with 16 bases sitting between them. Germline V CDR1 and CDR2: SNHLY, FYNNEI. The CDR3 totals 15 residues. The CDR3 loop is CASSRGSGYDQPQHF. The CDR3 DNA reads TGTGCCAGCAGTAGAGGGTCTGGGTACGATCAGCCCCAGCATTTT. The complete variable domain, with remaining parts taken from reference TRBV2 and TRBJ1-5, reads EPEVTQTPSHQVTQMGQEVILRCVPISNHLYFYWYRQILGQKVEFLVSFYNNEISEKSEIFDDQFSVERPDGSNFTLKIRSTKLEDSAMYFCASSRGSGYDQPQHFGDGTRLSIL.

The gene calls are TRBV7-9 and TRBJ2-7; no clear D gene. The CDR3 spans 13 residues. The V gene's germline CDR1 is SEHNR and CDR2 FQNEAQ (reference sequence). Trimming took off 3 bases at V and 2 bases at J, with 8 bases between the two ends. In DNA, the CDR3 is TGTGCCAGCAGCTTGGGCGGTCCCTACGAGCAGTACTTC. Its protein product is CASSLGGPYEQYF.

This clone was seen a single time. The chain carries TRBV11-3 and TRBJ2-3, with 11 bases matching TRBD2. The CDR3 is made up of 17 amino acids. V dropped 4 bases and J dropped 0; count of bases not matched to a gene: 6. From germline, CDR1 is SGHNT and CDR2 YENEEA. Here the CDR3 DNA reads TGTGCCAGCAGCTCCGGGACTAGCGGCCGTAGCACAGATACGCAGTATTTT. Its translation: CASSSGTSGRSTDTQYF.

The J gene is TRBJ2-5, the V gene TRBV2; 7 bases line up with TRBD1. Germline V gene data show CDR1 as SNHLY and CDR2 as FYNNEI. The V segment lost 2 bases and the J segment 0 bases; nucleotides outside the gene matches: 12. This CDR3 has 18 residues. The CDR3 DNA sequence: TGTGCCAGCAGTGAATTGACAGGGATTAGACTGTACCAAGAGACCCAGTACTTC. It specifies CASSELTGIRLYQETQYF.

This chain joins TRBV11-2 and TRBJ2-5; 7 positions agree with TRBD1. The CDR3 sequence is 15 residues long. Germline V gene sequence: CDR1 SGHAT, CDR2 FQNNGV. Trimming cost V 1 base and J 5 bases; bases outside gene matches: 7. DNA for the CDR3: TGTGCCAGCAGCTTAGGAGGGGGCGCGTGGGAGACCCAGTACTTC. Its translation is CASSLGGGAWETQYF.

With respect to this clone: The sample holds other DNA sequences that translate to the same CDR3. J is TRBJ2-7 and V is TRBV19; TRBD1 is a possible D gene (6 bases). Trimming pared 3 bases from V and 5 bases from J, leaving 11 bases between. The CDR3 extends over 13 amino acids. The V gene's germline CDR1 is LNHDA and CDR2 SQIVND (reference sequence). This CDR3 reads CASSIRGENEQYF. The CDR3 coding sequence is TGTGCCAGTAGTATCAGGGGCGAGAACGAGCAGTACTTC.

This chain connects TRBV5-4 to TRBJ2-7; TRBD1 aligns across 10 bases. The ends lost 5 bases at V and 8 bases at J; junction bases unmatched: 13. Germline V gives CDR1 SGHNT, CDR2 YYREEE (reference sequence). The CDR3 consists of 15 residues. This chain's CDR3 is CASSLEPGQGFQQYF. Here the CDR3 DNA reads TGTGCCAGCAGTTTAGAGCCGGGACAGGGGTTCCAGCAGTACTTC.

The table lists this clone with a count of one. The chain is built from TRBV29-1 and TRBJ2-3; 7 nucleotides match TRBD1. CDR1 is SQVTM, CDR2 ANQGSEA, per germline. With 6 bases clipped from V and 6 bases from J, the junction kept 6 bases outside the gene matches. The CDR3 contains 12 residues. CDR3 bases: TGCAGCGTGGCGACAGGGTCCGATACGCAGTATTTT. It yields the protein CSVATGSDTQYF.

J is TRBJ1-4 and V is TRBV11-2, with D possibly TRBD1 on 6 matching bases. V lost 7 bases and J lost 2, with 17 bases in between. The CDR3 consists of 16 residues. The V gene's germline CDR1 is SGHAT and CDR2 FQNNGV. The CDR3 DNA reads TGTGCCAGCACCCAACTCAGGGGAAGGACTAATGAAAAACTGTTTTTT. Its translation: CASTQLRGRTNEKLFF.

The chain recombines TRBV2 with TRBJ2-2; 8 positions agree with TRBD1. CDR1 SNHLY and CDR2 FYNNEI come from the germline V gene. J lost 7 bases, V lost 4 bases, and 14 bases had no gene match. The CDR3 is 17 amino acids. Here the CDR3 reads CASSGLMGQGASGELFF. DNA for the CDR3: TGTGCCAGCAGTGGACTTATGGGGCAGGGGGCAAGCGGGGAGCTGTTTTTT.

The chain uses TRBV2 and TRBJ2-1; D ambiguous. Germline V gene sequence: CDR1 SNHLY, CDR2 FYNNEI. The germline V and J ends were trimmed by 4 bases and 7 bases, with 11 bases remaining between them. CDR3 length equals 13 residues. The CDR3 region is CASSASYENEQFF. Written as DNA, the CDR3 is TGTGCCAGCAGTGCGTCTTATGAGAATGAGCAGTTCTTC.

The rearrangement joins TRBV2 to TRBJ1-5; D not resolved. Between the trimmed V and J ends, which lost 4 bases and 4 bases, there was a span of 14 bases. The CDR3 consists of 15 residues. Germline CDR1 and CDR2: SNHLY and FYNNEI. CDR3 bases: TGTGCCAGCAGTGCATCCTCGCCGAAAAATCAGCCCCAGCATTTT. It yields the protein CASSASSPKNQPQHF.